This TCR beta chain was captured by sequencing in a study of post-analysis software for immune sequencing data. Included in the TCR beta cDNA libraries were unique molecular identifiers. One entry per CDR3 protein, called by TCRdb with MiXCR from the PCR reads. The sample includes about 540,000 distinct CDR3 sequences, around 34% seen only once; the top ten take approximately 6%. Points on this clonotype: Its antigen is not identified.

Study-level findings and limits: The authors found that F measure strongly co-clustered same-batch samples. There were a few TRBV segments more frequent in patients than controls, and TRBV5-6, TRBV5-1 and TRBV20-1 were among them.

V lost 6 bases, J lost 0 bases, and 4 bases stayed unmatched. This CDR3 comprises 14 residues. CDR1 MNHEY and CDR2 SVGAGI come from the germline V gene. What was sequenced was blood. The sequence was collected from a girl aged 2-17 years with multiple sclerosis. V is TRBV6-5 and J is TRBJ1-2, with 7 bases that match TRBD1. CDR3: CASSGTDSNYGYTF. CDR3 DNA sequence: TGTGCCAGCAGCGGGACAGACTCTAACTATGGCTACACCTTC.